The 9 T cell receptor beta chains below all came from one sample that was sequenced in a study of blood T cell repertoires in COVID-19. Sequencing was performed with immunoSEQ multiplex PCR; in TCRdb, only in-frame clones are kept and a portion is missing. This sample has about 220,000 clones, with around 80% found just once. Material for sequencing was peripheral blood. The receptors were gathered from a woman between 70 and 85 years old with acute or convalescent COVID-19.

This rearrangement joins TRBV5-4 to TRBJ2-1; unclear D gene. CDR1 and CDR2 from the germline V gene are SGHNT and YYREEE (reference sequence). The V gene lost 0 bases and the J gene lost 2 bases, with 9 bases spanning the gap. The CDR3 length is 15 residues. The CDR3 nucleotides read TGTGCCAGCAGCTTGGCACGGGTCGCCTACAATGAGCAGTTCTTC. Protein sequence: CASSLARVAYNEQFF.

The chain is built from TRBV6-5 and TRBJ1-1; no firm D call. Germline V gives CDR1 MNHEY, CDR2 SVGAGI. This CDR3 has 14 amino acids. V lost 2 bases, J lost 0 bases, and 7 bases lay in between. The DNA for the CDR3 is TGTGCCAGCAGTTACAACGGGTTGAACACTGAAGCTTTCTTT. It yields the protein CASSYNGLNTEAFF.

The chain employs TRBV24-1 and TRBJ1-5; no definite D call. Trimming left V 3 bases short and J 7 bases short, with 9 bases between. The germline CDR1 and CDR2 sequences are KGHDR and SFDVKD. This CDR3 is 13 amino acids long. The CDR3 DNA reads TGTGCCACCAGTGATCGCAGGATGCAGCCCCAGCATTTT. This codes for CATSDRRMQPQHF.

This clone was observed a few times. The rearrangement links TRBV4-3 to TRBJ2-2, with 11 nucleotides matching TRBD2. CDR3 length: 18 residues. The germline CDR1 and CDR2 sequences are LGHNA and YSLEER. The V and J ends lost 4 bases and 3 bases, in that order; junction bases with no gene match: 10. For the CDR3, the DNA is TGCGCCAGCAGCCCTCGACCTCTAGCGGGGGGATACACCGGGGAGCTGTTTTTT. This encodes CASSPRPLAGGYTGELFF.

The rearrangement joins TRBV5-4 to TRBJ1-3; D not resolved. Germline V gene sequence: CDR1 SGHNT, CDR2 YYREEE (reference sequence). V was pared by 0 bases and J by 0 bases, with 7 bases between. The CDR3 loop spans 15 amino acids. Written as DNA, the CDR3 is TGTGCCAGCAGCTTGGACTCCTACTCTGGAAACACCATATATTTT. This sequence encodes CASSLDSYSGNTIYF. The full variable domain, completed using reference TRBV5-4 and TRBJ1-3, is ETGVTQSPTHLIKTRGQQVTLRCSSQSGHNTVSWYQQALGQGPQFIFQYYREEENGRGNFPPRFSGLQFPNYSSELNVNALELDDSALYLCASSLDSYSGNTIYFGEGSWLTVV.

For the CDR3, the DNA is TGTGCCACCAGCAGGGGACTGGTCGGGGGGGCGGTCGGGGAGCTGTTTTTT. As protein: CATSRGLVGGAVGELFF. The J gene is TRBJ2-2, the V gene TRBV15; TRBD2 matches 8 bases. The CDR3 totals 17 residues. CDR1 and CDR2 from the germline V gene are LNHNV and YYDKDF (reference sequence). V dropped 3 bases and J dropped 7; count of bases not matched to a gene: 13.

CDR3 nucleotide sequence: TGTGCCAGCAGACCCGACAAAAACAATCAGCCCCAGCATTTT. Translating it yields CASRPDKNNQPQHF. V gene TRBV6-6 combines with J gene TRBJ1-5; no clear D gene. Trimming removed 6 bases from V and 3 bases from J, with 12 bases in between. The CDR3 loop spans 14 amino acids. Germline assignment: CDR1 MNHNY and CDR2 SVGAGI (reference sequence).

The chain joins TRBV2 to TRBJ2-3; D is ambiguous. The CDR3 has 10 amino acids. V was trimmed by 11 bases and J by 6 bases, leaving 9 bases between them. CDR1 is SNHLY, CDR2 FYNNEI, per germline. The CDR3 reads CAGSGDTQYF. CDR3 DNA sequence: TGTGCCGGGTCCGGGGATACGCAGTATTTT.

This clone appeared once. V is TRBV27 and J is TRBJ1-5; D is uncertain. Trimming pared 6 bases from V and 0 bases from J, leaving 18 bases between. Germline CDR1 reads MNHEY; CDR2 reads SMNVEV (reference sequence). The length of the CDR3 is 17 residues. The DNA for the CDR3 is TGTGCCAGCAGGAGACTCTCCCCCACGGGTAGCAATCAGCCCCAGCATTTT. Translated, it gives CASRRLSPTGSNQPQHF.